Described below is a single T cell receptor beta chain sequence and its context. Its specificity is not known. The assay was immunoSEQ multiplex PCR, and TCRdb's table has in-frame clones only and misses some. The data show 65,000 to 95,000 clones, with about 90% seen just once and approximately 0.71% held by the top ten. These data belong to a study of OX40 agonist ivuxolimab in advanced cancers. Study details: Patients received ivuxolimab, an intravenous treatment, every 2 weeks at 0.01 to 10 mg/kg. General study results and limits: Among the lowest peripheral clonal expansion occurred in 0.1-3.0 mg/kg partial responders. The work left the antigen specificity of expanded peripheral T cells undetermined.

The CDR3 length is 13 residues. Unmatched junction bases numbered 6, after V lost 6 bases and J lost 5 bases. CDR1 is MDHEN, CDR2 SYDVKM, per germline. Patients were ruled out by autoimmune disease history or systemic immunosuppression. This clonotype was obtained from an adult with an advanced solid tumor such as melanoma, head and neck, liver or kidney cancer. The sample in question was CD4+ or CD8+ T cells sorted from blood, obtained in a trial of the OX40 agonist ivuxolimab. The V call is TRBV28, the J call TRBJ1-1; 7 bases agree with TRBD1. CDR3 bases: TGTGCCAGCAGAGAGACAGGGAGAACTGAAGCTTTCTTT. It yields the protein CASRETGRTEAFF.